Presented here are 29 T cell receptor beta chains from one specimen sequenced in a study of T cells in women clearing cervical HPV infection. TCRdb's table, derived via immunoSEQ multiplex PCR, lists solely in-frame clones and lacks some. Its table records tens of thousands of clones. Sequencing was done on a sample of blood buffy coat. These receptors were collected from a woman between 18 and 69 years old with a cervical HPV16 infection that either progressed to CIN3+ or cleared (not recorded which).

Comment on this clone: The read ends 3 residues early relative to the CDR3; the germline J gene fills the gap. The rearrangement uses TRBV19 and TRBJ1-1; D possibly corresponds to TRBD1 (5 bases). CDR3 size: 17 residues. V gave up 1 base and J gave up 1 base, with 16 bases separating them. Germline values: CDR1 LNHDA, CDR2 SQIVND (reference sequence). CDR3 residues: CASSIVRQYGGNTEAFF. CDR3 bases read: TGTGCCAGTAGTATAGTTCGACAGTACGGAGGGAACACTGAA. The full variable domain, completed using reference TRBV19 and TRBJ1-1, is DGGITQSPKYLFRKEGQNVTLSCEQNLNHDAMYWYRQDPGQGLRLIYYSQIVNDFQKGDIAEGYSVSREKKESFPLTVTSAQKNPTAFYLCASSIVRQYGGNTEAFFGQGTRLTVV.

Worth noting for this clone: The read ends 3 residues shy of where the CDR3 ends; the end is completed using the germline J gene. The chain carries TRBV29-1 and TRBJ2-2; 13 positions match TRBD2. Germline V lookup: CDR1 SQVTM, CDR2 ANQGSEA. The junction had 2 bases not matched to a gene; V was cut back by 4 bases and J by 6 bases. The CDR3 runs 14 residues. This CDR3 reads CSVGLAGGAGELFF. The CDR3 bases that were read are TGCAGCGTTGGACTAGCGGGAGGCGCCGGGGAG.

Notes on this clone: The observed sequence ends 3 residues before the CDR3 terminus, with the missing tail filled in from the germline J gene. The J gene is TRBJ1-6, the V gene TRBV30, with a weak D call TRBD1 (5 bases). The CDR3 contains 15 residues. Deletions cut 2 bases from V and 8 bases from J, with 16 bases between. Germline lookup yields CDR1 GTSNPN and CDR2 SVGIG (reference sequence). The chain's CDR3 is CAWSTTVIFYSPLHF. CDR3 DNA, as far as it was read: TGTGCCTGGAGTACGACAGTGATTTTTTATTCACCC.

As to this clone: Sequencing ends 3 residues short of the CDR3 end; the germline J gene provides the rest. The genes are TRBV18 and TRBJ2-4, with D perhaps TRBD1 (5 bases). This CDR3 is 12 amino acids long. Germline CDR1 KGHSH, CDR2 LQKENI. Partial CDR3 DNA: TGTGCCAGCTCACGCGACAGCTATGGT. It encodes CASSRDSYG. The whole CDR3 reads CASSRDSYGQYF.

Remarks on this clone: The read terminates 3 residues before the CDR3 end, so the remaining end is supplied by the germline J gene. The chain has TRBV18 and TRBJ1-1; a possible D gene is TRBD1 (5 bases). This CDR3 region has 13 residues. Germline V lookup: CDR1 KGHSH, CDR2 LQKENI. Trimming removed 3 bases at V and 7 bases at J, with 12 bases between. Incomplete CDR3 DNA: TGTGCCAGCTCACCGGCGGGGACCAGTGAA. It codes for CASSPAGTSE. In full, the CDR3 reads CASSPAGTSEAFF.

Worth noting for this clone: The junction and the germline gene differ at one end; a read error may be behind it. From the germline J gene comes the end of the CDR3, since the read stops 3 residues before it. This chain uses TRBV5-1 with TRBJ2-1; possibly TRBD2 for D (5 bases). Germline V lookup: CDR1 SGHRS, CDR2 YFSETQ. The CDR3 has 13 residues. The CDR3 here is CTSSRGLFDEQFF. Incomplete CDR3 DNA: TGCACCAGCAGCAGAGGACTGTTCGATGAG. The variable domain in full, completed from reference TRBV5-1 and TRBJ2-1, reads KAGVTQTPRYLIKTRGQQVTLSCSPISGHRSVSWYQQTPGQGLQFLFEYFSETQRNKGNFPGRFSGRQFSNSRSEMNVSTLELGDSALYLCTSSRGLFDEQFFGPGTRLTVL.

Note on this clone: The sequenced fragment ends 3 residues before the CDR3 boundary, so the rest is inferred from the germline J gene. The chain has TRBV20-1 and TRBJ2-1; TRBD2 agrees at 13 bases. Germline V gene lookup returns CDR1 DFQATT and CDR2 SNEGSKA (reference sequence). CDR3 size: 15 residues. V lost 5 bases to trimming and J lost 7 bases; unmatched junction nucleotides: 8. This CDR3 reads CSASRRGLAGNEQFF. The sequenced part of the CDR3 DNA is TGCAGTGCTTCCCGACGGGGACTAGCGGGAAATGAG.

In the case of this clone: The DNA ends 3 residues before the CDR3 does, and the rest of the CDR3 is filled in from the germline J gene. The rearrangement links TRBV20-1 to TRBJ2-7; 9 nucleotides line up with TRBD2. V lost 0 bases and J lost 1; bases outside the gene matches: 4. The germline CDR1 and CDR2 sequences are DFQATT and SNEGSKA (reference sequence). This CDR3 has 15 amino acids. Incomplete CDR3 DNA: TGCAGTGCTAGAGATGTGACTAGCGGTTCCTACGAG. Amino acids: CSARDVTSGSYE. The complete CDR3 sequence is CSARDVTSGSYEQYF.

Notes on this clone: The CDR3 end is not reached by the read, which stops 3 residues before it; the germline J gene fills it in. The rearrangement uses TRBV19 and TRBJ1-2; possible D gene TRBD1, 5 bases. The germline V gene encodes CDR1 LNHDA and CDR2 SQIVND (reference sequence). This CDR3 comprises 16 residues. CDR3 DNA, as far as it was read: TGTGCCAGTAGTATAGGCCCGGGGGAGGCCTACAATGAC. Its protein product is CASSIGPGEAYND. The whole CDR3 region reads CASSIGPGEAYNDYTF. The complete variable domain, with remaining parts taken from reference TRBV19 and TRBJ1-2, reads DGGITQSPKYLFRKEGQNVTLSCEQNLNHDAMYWYRQDPGQGLRLIYYSQIVNDFQKGDIAEGYSVSREKKESFPLTVTSAQKNPTAFYLCASSIGPGEAYNDYTFGSGTRLTVV.

In regard to this clone: The read ends 3 residues before the CDR3 terminus; that terminus is restored from the germline J gene. The genes are TRBV7-3 and TRBJ1-1; D might be TRBD1 (5 bases). This CDR3 has 13 residues. Germline V gives CDR1 SGHTA, CDR2 FQGTGA. The part of the CDR3 DNA that was read is TGTGCCAGCAGCTTATTGCAGGGATTCGAA. This sequence encodes CASSLLQGFE. In full, the CDR3 reads CASSLLQGFEAFF.

The CDR3 loop is CASSLGQGEQFF. The CDR3 bases that were read are TGTGCCAGCAGTTTAGGGCAGGGTGAG. The chain joins TRBV27 to TRBJ2-1; tentatively, D is TRBD1 (5 bases). Sequencing ends 3 residues short of the CDR3 end; the germline J gene provides the rest. V lost 2 bases and J lost 9, with 8 bases in between. CDR1 and CDR2 (germline): MNHEY, SMNVEV (reference sequence). This CDR3 contains 12 residues.

Remarks on this clone: The missing CDR3 end, 3 residues past where the read stops, is filled in from the germline J gene. This sequence joins TRBV19 and TRBJ1-5; the D gene is possibly TRBD1 (6 bases). The CDR3 extends over 14 amino acids. Per the germline V gene, CDR1 is LNHDA and CDR2 is SQIVND (reference sequence). V was clipped by 4 bases and J by 0 bases, with 7 bases between them. The CDR3 sequence is CASSTGHSNQPQHF. The sequenced CDR3 bases are TGTGCCAGTAGTACGGGACATAGCAATCAGCCC.

Turning to this clone: The missing CDR3 end, 3 residues past where the read stops, is filled in from the germline J gene. The gene calls are TRBV7-6 and TRBJ2-7; D remains ambiguous. Germline loops: CDR1 SGHVS, CDR2 FNYEAQ. This CDR3 has 13 residues. V shed 3 bases and J shed 1 base, with 7 bases lying between them. The CDR3 region is CASSFGFSYEQYF. The sequenced CDR3 bases are TGTGCCAGCAGCTTCGGGTTTTCCTACGAG.

Notes on this clone: The read finishes 3 residues shy of the CDR3 end, and the germline J gene is used to complete it. The rearrangement links TRBV28 to TRBJ2-7; 8 positions agree with TRBD2. The CDR3 length is 16 residues. V lost 8 bases, J lost 2 bases, and 14 bases stayed unmatched. The germline gives CDR1 MDHEN, CDR2 SYDVKM. The chain's CDR3 is CASSAPSGGPTYEQYF. CDR3 DNA (partial): TGTGCCAGCTCCGCCCCGTCGGGGGGGCCAACCTACGAG.

Points on this clone: Coverage ceases 3 residues before the CDR3 finishes, and the germline J gene fills in the end. The V and J genes are TRBV15 and TRBJ1-5, with a possible D match to TRBD1 (6 bases). Germline V gene lookup returns CDR1 LNHNV and CDR2 YYDKDF (reference sequence). The V and J ends lost 2 bases and 0 bases respectively, with 8 bases between them. The CDR3 is 15 amino acids. CDR3 loop: CATSRTGPSNQPQHF. The sequenced CDR3 bases are TGTGCCACCAGCAGAACAGGGCCTAGCAATCAGCCC.

To note about this clone: The observed sequence ends 3 residues before the CDR3 terminus, with the missing tail filled in from the germline J gene. This sequence joins TRBV5-1 and TRBJ1-1; unclear D gene. Trimming removed 2 bases at V and 3 bases at J, with 14 bases between. This CDR3 spans 15 amino acids. Germline CDR1 reads SGHRS; CDR2 reads YFSETQ. The part of the CDR3 DNA that was read is TGCGCCAGCAGCTTTGGAAGGGTTTTGGACACTGAA. Protein sequence: CASSFGRVLDTE. In full, the CDR3 is CASSFGRVLDTEAFF.

Of note for this clone: Coverage ceases 3 residues before the CDR3 finishes, and the germline J gene fills in the end. This sequence joins TRBV18 and TRBJ1-2; weak D call: TRBD1 (5 bases). CDR1 and CDR2 (germline): KGHSH, LQKENI. This CDR3 has 18 residues. CDR3 protein: CASSPKLAGGPRDYDYTF. The covered CDR3 bases are TGTGCCAGCTCACCAAAACTAGCGGGAGGGCCGAGGGACTACGAC.

Worth noting for this clone: The CDR3 is cut off 3 residues early in the read; its end comes from the germline J gene. J is TRBJ2-3 and V is TRBV2; TRBD1 is a possible D gene (6 bases). CDR3 length: 14 residues. Between the trimmed V and J ends, which lost 4 bases and 4 bases, there was a span of 12 bases. Germline CDR1 and CDR2: SNHLY and FYNNEI. This chain's CDR3 is CASSVEAGADTQYF. CDR3 bases read: TGTGCCAGCAGTGTTGAGGCAGGGGCAGATACG. The full variable domain, with the rest looked up from reference TRBV2 and TRBJ2-3, is EPEVTQTPSHQVTQMGQEVILRCVPISNHLYFYWYRQILGQKVEFLVSFYNNEISEKSEIFDDQFSVERPDGSNFTLKIRSTKLEDSAMYFCASSVEAGADTQYFGPGTRLTVL.

With respect to this clone: The read terminates 3 residues before the CDR3 end, so the remaining end is supplied by the germline J gene. The genes are TRBV5-1 and TRBJ2-2; 10 bases fit TRBD1. This CDR3 is built from 15 residues. Per germline, CDR1 SGHRS and CDR2 YFSETQ. The trim removed 7 bases at V and 6 bases at J, leaving 9 bases unmatched. CDR3 DNA, as far as it was read: TGCGCCAGCGCTAGACAGGGGGCTGGTTCCGGGGAG. As protein: CASARQGAGSGE. Given in full, the CDR3 is CASARQGAGSGELFF.

With regard to this clone: Read sequence stops 3 residues before the CDR3 end, and the germline J gene provides the missing end. This chain connects TRBV5-1 to TRBJ2-5, with D perhaps matching TRBD2 (5 bases). V lost 1 base, J lost 6 bases, and 10 bases lay in between. CDR3 length: 13 amino acids. The germline gives CDR1 SGHRS, CDR2 YFSETQ. The CDR3 sequence is CASSLSSYQTQYF. The CDR3 DNA, read in part, is TGCGCCAGCAGCTTGTCTAGCTACCAGACC.

CDR3 DNA (partial): TGTGCCAGCAGCGGGACAGTTTTGAGCAATCAGCCC. It translates to CASSGTVLSNQP. The full CDR3 sequence reads CASSGTVLSNQPQHF. This chain connects TRBV7-2 to TRBJ1-5; 7 bases are a match to TRBD1. Read data end 3 residues before the CDR3 end; the end is taken from the germline J gene. CDR1 SGHTA and CDR2 FQGNSA come from the germline V gene. V gave up 5 bases and J gave up 1 base; unmatched junction bases: 5. The CDR3 extends over 15 amino acids.

As for this clone: Read coverage stops 3 residues before the CDR3 terminus; the germline J gene supplies the remainder. The chain combines TRBV5-5 with TRBJ2-3; D gene uncertain. In germline, CDR1 is SGHKS, CDR2 YYEKEE (reference sequence). V lost 3 bases, J lost 4 bases, and 6 bases lay in between. This CDR3 is built from 12 residues. The CDR3 loop is CASSSPSDTQYF. The part of the CDR3 DNA that was read is TGTGCCAGCAGCTCCCCTTCAGATACG.

A word on this clone: The read terminates 3 residues ahead of where the CDR3 ends, so the germline J gene completes it. V gene TRBV20-1 combines with J gene TRBJ2-7, with D unresolved. V lost 1 base and J 2 bases, leaving 9 bases between the germline ends. The CDR3 covers 13 residues. Germline loops: CDR1 DFQATT, CDR2 SNEGSKA (reference sequence). The CDR3 sequence: CSARVSPAYEQYF. The DNA read from the CDR3 is TGCAGTGCTAGAGTTTCCCCGGCCTACGAG.

Comment on this clone: At the DNA level, this CDR3 is encoded by other sequences in the same sample as well. The sequenced part of the CDR3 DNA is TGTGCCAGTAGGACCGGGGGGGCTAGCAATCAGCCC. Its protein is CASRTGGASNQP. The full CDR3 is CASRTGGASNQPQHF. The V and J genes are TRBV19 and TRBJ1-5; tentative D call: TRBD1 (6 bases). The read halts 3 residues ahead of the CDR3 end, with the missing end drawn from the germline J gene. With 6 bases removed from V and 0 bases from J, the gap between germline ends came to 12 bases. The CDR3 consists of 15 residues. Germline values: CDR1 LNHDA, CDR2 SQIVND (reference sequence).

Concerning this clone: The CDR3 extends 3 residues past the end of the read, so its final part is completed from the germline J gene. The chain couples TRBV19 to TRBJ2-3; possible D gene TRBD2, 6 bases. The germline CDR1 and CDR2 sequences are LNHDA and SQIVND (reference sequence). This CDR3 region has 14 residues. Trimming shortened V by 8 bases and J by 2 bases, and 14 bases separated the two germline ends. The CDR3 bases that were read are TGTGCCAGTGCAAAGGGGACTGTCACAGATACG. It is translated as CASAKGTVTDT. The whole CDR3 region reads CASAKGTVTDTQYF.

With respect to this clone: Coverage ceases 3 residues before the CDR3 finishes, and the germline J gene fills in the end. The genes are TRBV30 and TRBJ2-7; D gene uncertain. The CDR3 has 15 amino acids. V lost 4 bases, J lost 2 bases, and 18 bases lay in between. CDR1 is GTSNPN and CDR2 is SVGIG in the germline V gene (reference sequence). The CDR3 bases that were read are TGTGCCTGGACCTTCGGTGGTGCAATACCCTACGAG. Its translation is CAWTFGGAIPYE. From start to end, the CDR3 is CAWTFGGAIPYEQYF.

To note about this clone: The read stops 3 residues short of the end of the CDR3; the missing end is completed from the germline J gene. This sequence joins TRBV20-1 and TRBJ2-3, with TRBD2 matching 8 bases. The CDR3 is 12 amino acids. The germline V gene has CDR1 DFQATT and CDR2 SNEGSKA (reference sequence). The DNA read from the CDR3 is TGCAGTGCTAGCAAGCGGGAGTGGACG. This gives the protein CSASKREWT. The full CDR3 protein reads CSASKREWTQYF.

As to this clone: From the germline J gene comes the end of the CDR3, since the read stops 3 residues before it. The J gene is TRBJ2-5, the V gene TRBV14; D may be TRBD1 (6 bases). Germline lookup yields CDR1 SGHDN and CDR2 FVKESK. V lost 1 base and J lost 5, with 14 bases in between. This CDR3 contains 15 residues. CDR3 residues: CASSQGRWGRETQYF. The CDR3 DNA, read in part, is TGTGCCAGCAGCCAAGGCCGCTGGGGGCGGGAGACC.

With respect to this clone: The CDR3 is cut off 3 residues early in the read; its end comes from the germline J gene. V and J are TRBV13 and TRBJ2-7; TRBD2 matches at 9 bases. The germline V gene has CDR1 PRHDT and CDR2 FYEKMQ (reference sequence). CDR3 length equals 17 residues. Trimming took 4 bases from V and 0 from J; bases not matched to a gene: 10. CDR3 DNA (partial): TGTGCCAGCAGCTCCCCCCTTGGACTAGCGATCTCCTACGAG. Protein sequence: CASSSPLGLAISYE. In full, the CDR3 reads CASSSPLGLAISYEQYF. Supplemented by reference TRBV13 and TRBJ2-7, the full variable domain reads AAGVIQSPRHLIKEKRETATLKCYPIPRHDTVYWYQQGPGQDPQFLISFYEKMQSDKGSIPDRFSAQQFSDYHSELNMSSLELGDSALYFCASSSPLGLAISYEQYFGPGTRLTVT.